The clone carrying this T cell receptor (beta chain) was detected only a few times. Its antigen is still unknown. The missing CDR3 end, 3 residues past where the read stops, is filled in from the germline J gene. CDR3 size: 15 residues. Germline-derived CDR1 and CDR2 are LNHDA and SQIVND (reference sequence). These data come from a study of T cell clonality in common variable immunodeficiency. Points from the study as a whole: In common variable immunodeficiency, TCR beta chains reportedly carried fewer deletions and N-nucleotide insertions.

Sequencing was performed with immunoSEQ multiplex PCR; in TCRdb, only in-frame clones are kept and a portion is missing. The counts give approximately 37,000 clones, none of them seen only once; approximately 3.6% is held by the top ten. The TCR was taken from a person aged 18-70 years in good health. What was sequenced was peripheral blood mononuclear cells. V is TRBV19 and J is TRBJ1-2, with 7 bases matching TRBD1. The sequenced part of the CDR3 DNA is TGTGCCAGTAGTATTCCGAGACAGGGCAGTTACGAC. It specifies CASSIPRQGSYD. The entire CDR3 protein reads CASSIPRQGSYDYTF.